The 30 T cell receptor beta chains below come from one sample, sequenced in a study of cytomegalovirus exposure and HLA in healthy donors. It was with 60 Vbeta and 13 Jbeta primers that the PCR ran. Using immunoSEQ multiplex PCR, the repertoire was profiled, and TCRdb retains in-frame clones only, with some absent. The sample shows 180,000 or so clones, about four fifths of them seen only once. Sample: PBMCs. The receptor set was obtained from a woman aged 18-30 years in good health and CMV-seropositive.

This clone was observed a single time. This sequence joins TRBV7-3 and TRBJ2-3; no reliable D call. Trimming stripped 2 bases from V and 6 bases from J, with 12 bases between. The CDR3 has 14 amino acids. The V gene's germline CDR1 is SGHTA and CDR2 FQGTGA. The CDR3 nucleotides are TGTGCCAGCAGCTTAGGTATGCACACGGATACGCAGTATTTT. Encoded protein: CASSLGMHTDTQYF.

The CDR3 is CATHRGTDTQYF. Here the CDR3 DNA reads TGTGCCACCCACCGGGGGACAGATACGCAGTATTTT. This chain joins TRBV6-5 and TRBJ2-3; maybe TRBD2 (6 bases). V was trimmed by 10 bases and J by 3 bases, leaving 11 bases between them. The CDR3 covers 12 residues. The V gene's germline CDR1 is MNHEY and CDR2 SVGAGI.

The CDR3 sequence is CASILRRDLYGYTF. The DNA for the CDR3 is TGCGCCAGCATCCTACGACGGGATCTCTATGGCTACACCTTC. The chain joins TRBV10-2 to TRBJ1-2; no reliable D call. V lost 7 bases, J lost 4 bases, and 16 bases lay in between. CDR1 and CDR2 from the germline V gene are WSHSY and SAAADI. CDR3 length: 14 amino acids.

There are a few counts of this clone. J is TRBJ1-2 and V is TRBV4-3, with D hard to call. CDR3 length: 16 amino acids. V was cut by 0 bases and J by 8 bases, with 19 bases left in between. Germline V gene sequence: CDR1 LGHNA, CDR2 YSLEER. The CDR3 region has the DNA TGCGCCAGCAGCCAAGAAGCTCTGACCCCAGCGGCCGGCTACACCTTC. Protein: CASSQEALTPAAGYTF.

This clone was counted a few times. This chain joins TRBV6-1 and TRBJ2-7, with TRBD1 identical over 11 bases. After removal of 6 bases from V and 3 bases from J, the junction contained 4 bases not matched to a gene. Germline CDR1 reads MNHNS; CDR2 reads SASEGT. The CDR3 sequence is 14 residues long. The DNA of the CDR3 is TGTGCCAGCAGGCAGGGGACAGGGGGCTACGAGCAGTACTTC. Protein: CASRQGTGGYEQYF.

This chain joins TRBV7-6 and TRBJ2-1; D is possibly TRBD1 (6 bases). Per the germline V gene, CDR1 is SGHVS and CDR2 is FNYEAQ. The CDR3 sequence is 15 residues long. V lost 4 bases and J lost 0, with 10 bases in between. CDR3 in amino acids: CASSWDISSYNEQFF. The CDR3 bases are TGTGCCAGCAGCTGGGACATTAGCTCCTACAATGAGCAGTTCTTC.

On this clone itself: The sample has other DNA sequences that encode this CDR3 too. The V gene is TRBV2, the J gene TRBJ2-5; a weak D match, TRBD2 (5 bases). Germline V CDR1 and CDR2: SNHLY, FYNNEI. The length of the CDR3 is 13 residues. V was clipped by 11 bases and J by 3 bases, with 16 bases between them. This CDR3 reads CASTRDREETQYF. The DNA of the CDR3 is TGTGCCTCTACTAGGGATAGGGAAGAGACCCAGTACTTC.

As concerns this clone: The junction departs from the called germline gene at one end, perhaps through a read error. The chain is built from TRBV4-1 and TRBJ2-6; TRBD1 matches 8 bases. The length of the CDR3 is 20 residues. Germline V gives CDR1 MGHRA, CDR2 YSYEKL. In DNA, the CDR3 is TGCGCCAGCAGCCTCGTTGTGAGGGGACAGGAGAGCTCTGGGGCCAACGGCCTGACTTTC. As protein: CASSLVVRGQESSGANGLTF.

V usage is TRBV27 and J usage is TRBJ2-2; a possible D gene is TRBD1 (5 bases). The ends were cut back, 9 bases at V and 6 bases at J, with 26 bases in the middle. CDR3 length: 17 amino acids. Germline V gene sequence: CDR1 MNHEY, CDR2 SMNVEV (reference sequence). CDR3 loop: CASNRRGNAIVAGELFF. CDR3 DNA sequence: TGTGCCAGTAACCGAAGGGGAAACGCCATTGTTGCCGGGGAGCTGTTTTTT.

The V gene is TRBV28, the J gene TRBJ1-6; D remains unclear. This CDR3 is built from 15 residues. The germline V and J ends were trimmed by 7 bases and 3 bases, with 13 bases remaining between them. Germline V lookup: CDR1 MDHEN, CDR2 SYDVKM. The CDR3, as DNA: TGTGCCAGCACCCTGGACGGAGGCTATAATTCACCCCTCCACTTT. The encoded protein is CASTLDGGYNSPLHF.

This sequence joins TRBV5-1 and TRBJ2-2; TRBD1 is a possible D gene (6 bases). The CDR3 loop spans 15 amino acids. CDR1 SGHRS and CDR2 YFSETQ come from the germline V gene. V was trimmed by 1 base and J by 3 bases, leaving 10 bases between them. As DNA, the CDR3 is TGCGCCAGCAGCTTGCAGGGGACGGACACCGGGGAGCTGTTTTTT. The encoded protein is CASSLQGTDTGELFF.

This sequence joins TRBV5-1 and TRBJ1-1, with TRBD1 matching 7 bases. The CDR3 loop spans 18 amino acids. The trim removed 2 bases at V and 1 base at J, leaving 14 bases unmatched. Germline assignment: CDR1 SGHRS and CDR2 YFSETQ. In nucleotides, the CDR3 is TGCGCCAGCAGCTTTATGGGGACAGCAAAGTCATCGAACACTGAAGCTTTCTTT. It translates to CASSFMGTAKSSNTEAFF.

The rearrangement uses TRBV5-6 and TRBJ1-2; maybe TRBD1 (6 bases). The CDR3 has 13 residues. Germline V gene lookup returns CDR1 SGHDT and CDR2 YYEEEE. V was shortened by 5 bases and J by 8 bases, with 16 bases between the two germline ends. Here the CDR3 reads CASSRLVGGGYTF. In nucleotides, the CDR3 is TGTGCCAGCAGTCGGTTAGTAGGGGGAGGCTACACCTTC. The full variable domain, completed using reference TRBV5-6 and TRBJ1-2, is DAGVTQSPTHLIKTRGQQVTLRCSPKSGHDTVSWYQQALGQGPQFIFQYYEEEERQRGNFPDRFSGHQFPNYSSELNVNALLLGDSALYLCASSRLVGGGYTFGSGTRLTVV.

As regards this clone: A read error may account for a junction end that differs from germline. The same CDR3 also results from other DNA sequences found in this sample. The chain couples TRBV4-3 to TRBJ1-1; D remains ambiguous. There are 16 residues in the CDR3. Germline values: CDR1 LGHNA, CDR2 YSLEER. CDR3 protein: CASSQDEREAATEAFF. As DNA, the CDR3 is TGCGCCAGCAGCCAAGATGAGCGGGAGGCGGCCACTGAAGCCTTCTTT.

This chain links TRBV27 with TRBJ1-5; D is uncertain. V was pared by 3 bases and J by 6 bases, with 9 bases between. CDR1 and CDR2 from the germline V gene are MNHEY and SMNVEV (reference sequence). The CDR3 loop spans 13 amino acids. The CDR3 region has the DNA TGTGCCAGCAGTTTTGACGGAGGTCAGCCCCAGCATTTT. It codes for CASSFDGGQPQHF.

This rearrangement joins TRBV7-6 to TRBJ2-1; 8 bases agree with TRBD2. The CDR3 extends over 17 amino acids. In germline, CDR1 is SGHVS, CDR2 FNYEAQ. V gave up 5 bases and J gave up 4 bases; unmatched junction bases: 13. Written as DNA, the CDR3 is TGTGCCAGCAGCCCAGCCCCCACTAGCGGCCCATACAATGAGCAGTTCTTC. It is translated as CASSPAPTSGPYNEQFF.

The J gene is TRBJ2-1, the V gene TRBV7-2; 7 bases fit TRBD1. This CDR3 region has 13 residues. V lost 5 bases, J lost 8 bases, and 6 bases stayed unmatched. The germline CDR1 and CDR2 sequences are SGHTA and FQGNSA. CDR3 sequence (DNA): TGTGCCAGCAGCCCCCTTAGGGGGCATGAGCAGTTCTTC. It yields the protein CASSPLRGHEQFF.

About this clone: This sample also contains other DNA sequences that code for the same CDR3. This chain links TRBV9 with TRBJ1-4; 7 bases match TRBD1. The germline gives CDR1 SGDLS, CDR2 YYNGEE. The CDR3 length is 14 residues. After removal of 2 bases from V and 3 bases from J, the junction contained 1 base not matched to a gene. The CDR3 DNA follows: TGTGCCAGCAGCGTGCAGGGGGCTAATGAAAAACTGTTTTTT. This translates into CASSVQGANEKLFF.

A word on this clone: Compared with germline, one end of the junction differs, possibly owing to a read error. The rearrangement uses TRBV7-9 and TRBJ1-2; maybe TRBD1 (5 bases). From germline, CDR1 is SEHNR and CDR2 FQNEAQ (reference sequence). This CDR3 has 16 residues. CDR3 loop: CSSSFRRGEAQYGYTF. The CDR3 DNA is TGTTCCAGCAGCTTTAGGAGGGGAGAAGCTCAATATGGCTACACCTTC. Full variable domain (rest looked up from reference TRBV7-9 and TRBJ1-2): DTGVSQNPRHKITKRGQNVTFRCDPISEHNRLYWYRQTLGQGPEFLTYFQNEAQLEKSRLLSDRFSAERPKGSFSTLEIQRTEQGDSAMYLCSSSFRRGEAQYGYTFGSGTRLTVV.

With respect to this clone: The junction shows a germline mismatch at one end, possibly a read error. The chain has TRBV28 and TRBJ1-3; 8 nucleotides line up with TRBD1. This CDR3 comprises 15 residues. Germline V gene lookup returns CDR1 MDHEN and CDR2 SYDVKM. CDR3 protein: CASVTQGAAGNTVYF. The CDR3 DNA is TGTGCCAGTGTGACTCAGGGGGCTGCTGGAAACACCGTATATTTT.

This chain connects TRBV5-6 to TRBJ1-4; 7 nucleotides align to TRBD1. With 1 base clipped from V and 6 bases from J, the junction kept 3 bases outside the gene matches. Germline V gene data show CDR1 as SGHDT and CDR2 as YYEEEE. The CDR3 runs to 14 residues. The CDR3 nucleotides are TGTGCCAGCAGCTTGCCGGGACAGTATGAAAAACTGTTTTTT. Translating it yields CASSLPGQYEKLFF. The full variable domain, rest sourced from reference TRBV5-6 and TRBJ1-4, is DAGVTQSPTHLIKTRGQQVTLRCSPKSGHDTVSWYQQALGQGPQFIFQYYEEEERQRGNFPDRFSGHQFPNYSSELNVNALLLGDSALYLCASSLPGQYEKLFFGSGTQLSVL.

J is TRBJ2-3 and V is TRBV5-4; a possible D gene is TRBD2 (7 bases). The CDR3 runs 14 residues. The germline gives CDR1 SGHNT, CDR2 YYREEE (reference sequence). The germline V and J ends were trimmed by 7 bases and 4 bases, with 16 bases remaining between them. CDR3 loop: CASSPGAGADTQYF. The CDR3 DNA reads TGTGCCAGCTCCCCGGGGGCGGGGGCAGATACGCAGTATTTT. The variable domain in full, with the rest retrieved from reference TRBV5-4 and TRBJ2-3, is ETGVTQSPTHLIKTRGQQVTLRCSSQSGHNTVSWYQQALGQGPQFIFQYYREEENGRGNFPPRFSGLQFPNYSSELNVNALELDDSALYLCASSPGAGADTQYFGPGTRLTVL.

The rearrangement joins TRBV27 to TRBJ1-1, with unresolved D. The CDR3 is made up of 12 amino acids. CDR1 is MNHEY, CDR2 SMNVEV, per germline (reference sequence). V was cut by 8 bases and J by 0 bases, with 7 bases left in between. CDR3 sequence (DNA): TGTGCCAGCGTGGGCATGAACACTGAAGCTTTCTTT. Its protein product is CASVGMNTEAFF.

As concerns this clone: At one end, the junction sequence differs from germline, possibly due to a read error. The chain recombines TRBV29-1 with TRBJ1-4; 10 bases align to TRBD1. This CDR3 has 13 amino acids. CDR1 and CDR2 from the germline V gene are SQVTM and ANQGSEA. The CDR3, as DNA: TGCAGCGCCCAGACAGGGGGCGAGGGCACGATAACTTTT. Translating it yields CSAQTGGEGTITF.

The CDR3: CASSLFVDSGYEQYF. DNA of the CDR3: TGTGCCAGCAGCTTATTCGTGGACAGTGGATACGAGCAGTACTTC. This sequence joins TRBV7-6 and TRBJ2-7; maybe TRBD1 (6 bases). Germline V gene sequence: CDR1 SGHVS, CDR2 FNYEAQ. The CDR3 has 15 residues. V lost 2 bases to trimming and J lost 4 bases, with 15 bases between them.

The gene calls are TRBV7-2 and TRBJ1-5, with D perhaps TRBD1 (5 bases). The germline CDR1 and CDR2 sequences are SGHTA and FQGNSA. This CDR3 has 17 amino acids. With 5 bases removed from V and 0 bases from J, the gap between germline ends came to 17 bases. The CDR3: CASSRSDRGCSNQPQHF. CDR3 bases: TGTGCCAGCAGCCGAAGCGACCGGGGGTGTAGCAATCAGCCCCAGCATTTT. The full variable domain, in which reference TRBV7-2 and TRBJ1-5 provide the parts outside the CDR3, is GAGVSQSPSNKVTEKGKDVELRCDPISGHTALYWYRQSLGQGLEFLIYFQGNSAPDKSGLPSDRFSAERTGGSVSTLTIQRTQQEDSAVYLCASSRSDRGCSNQPQHFGDGTRLSIL.

V is TRBV5-5 and J is TRBJ2-5; 7 bases fit TRBD1. The CDR3 length is 15 residues. V shed 3 bases and J 7 bases; nucleotides not matched to a gene: 12. The germline gives CDR1 SGHKS, CDR2 YYEKEE (reference sequence). The CDR3 reads CASSSEQGLRGTQYF. CDR3 coding DNA: TGTGCCAGCAGCTCGGAACAGGGGTTGAGGGGGACCCAGTACTTC.

J is TRBJ2-2 and V is TRBV5-6; no firm D call. Germline CDR1 SGHDT, CDR2 YYEEEE. The CDR3 is made up of 13 amino acids. The V end lost 5 bases, the J end lost 7 bases, and 12 bases lay between the germline ends. CDR3: CASSRTYGGELFF. The CDR3 nucleotides read TGTGCCAGCAGTCGTACCTACGGCGGGGAGCTGTTTTTT.

V usage is TRBV30 and J usage is TRBJ2-5, with TRBD2 matching over 10 bases. The CDR3 length is 14 residues. Germline values: CDR1 GTSNPN, CDR2 SVGIG (reference sequence). V shed 4 bases, J shed 0 bases, and the junction held 2 bases outside the gene matches. The CDR3 sequence is CAWKGLAYQETQYF. The DNA of the CDR3 is TGTGCCTGGAAGGGACTAGCGTACCAAGAGACCCAGTACTTC.

The chain links TRBV4-3 to TRBJ2-6, with D possibly matching TRBD2 (5 bases). There are 16 residues in the CDR3. Germline-derived CDR1 and CDR2 are LGHNA and YSLEER. V was clipped by 2 bases and J by 2 bases, with 10 bases between them. The CDR3 sequence: CASSQNRGPGANVLTF. The CDR3 DNA reads as TGCGCCAGCAGCCAAAATAGAGGGCCTGGGGCCAACGTCCTGACTTTC.